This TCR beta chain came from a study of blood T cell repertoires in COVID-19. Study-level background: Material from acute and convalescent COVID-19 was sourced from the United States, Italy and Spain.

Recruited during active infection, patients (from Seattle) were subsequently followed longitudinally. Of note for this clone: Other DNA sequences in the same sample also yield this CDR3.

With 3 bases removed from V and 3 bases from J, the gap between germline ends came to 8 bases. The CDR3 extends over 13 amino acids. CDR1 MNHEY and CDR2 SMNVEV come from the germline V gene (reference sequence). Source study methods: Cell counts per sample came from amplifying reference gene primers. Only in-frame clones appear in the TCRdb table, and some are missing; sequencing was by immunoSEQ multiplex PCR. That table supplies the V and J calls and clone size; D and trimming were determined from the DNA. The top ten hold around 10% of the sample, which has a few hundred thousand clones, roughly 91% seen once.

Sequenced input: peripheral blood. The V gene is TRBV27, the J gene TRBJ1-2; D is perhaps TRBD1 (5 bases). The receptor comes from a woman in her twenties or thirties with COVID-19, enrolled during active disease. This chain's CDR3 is CASSFGQDYGYTF. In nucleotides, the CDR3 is TGTGCCAGCAGTTTTGGACAAGACTATGGCTACACCTTC.